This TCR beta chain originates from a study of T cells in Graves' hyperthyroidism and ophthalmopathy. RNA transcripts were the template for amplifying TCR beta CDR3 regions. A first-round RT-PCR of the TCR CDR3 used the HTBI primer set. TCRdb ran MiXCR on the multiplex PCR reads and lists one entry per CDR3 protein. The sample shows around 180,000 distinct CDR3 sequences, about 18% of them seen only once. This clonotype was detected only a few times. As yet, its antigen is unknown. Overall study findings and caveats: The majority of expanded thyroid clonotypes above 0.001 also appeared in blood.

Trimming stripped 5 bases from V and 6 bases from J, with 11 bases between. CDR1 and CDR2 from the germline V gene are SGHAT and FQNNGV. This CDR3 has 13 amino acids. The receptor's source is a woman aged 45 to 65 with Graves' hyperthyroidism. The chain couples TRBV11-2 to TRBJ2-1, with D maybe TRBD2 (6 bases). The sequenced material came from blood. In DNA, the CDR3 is TGTGCCAGCAGCCCGGGACTCTGCAATGAGCAGTTCTTC. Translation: CASSPGLCNEQFF.